The clone carrying this T cell receptor beta chain is medium-sized by share. Its cognate antigen is unknown. Whole-study results and caveats: Tumor Tregs overlapped most with tumor, then blood, naive CD4+ cells. Tumor memory CD4+ T cell TCR gene usage clustered with blood and lymph node memory CD4+ cells and lymph node naive CD4+ cells. Roughly 14% of tumor Treg sequences matched naive CD4+ cells.

TRBV12-4/TRBJ1-2 clonotypes were amplified with adaptor-ligated barcode primers. TCRdb called the multiplex PCR reads again in MiXCR, with one record for every CDR3 protein. This sample has roughly 540 distinct CDR3 sequences, with 6.2% found just once. Treg sorting used a CD4+CD25+CD127-/low gate. V was cut by 3 bases and J by 4 bases, with 12 bases left in between. CDR3 size: 14 residues. The V call is TRBV12-3 or TRBV12-4, the J call TRBJ1-2; the D gene is possibly TRBD1 (6 bases). The receptor's source is a female donor with breast cancer. The material sequenced was tumor-infiltrating Tregs sorted from the breast tumor. CDR3 protein: CASSFEQGIYGYTF. The DNA for the CDR3 is TGTGCCAGCAGTTTCGAACAGGGCATCTATGGCTACACCTTC.